The clone carrying this TCR beta chain turned up a few times. As yet, its antigen is unknown. This entry belongs to a study of blood T cells in healthy people across ages. Study outcomes and limitations: Higher diversity and more naive CD4+ cells were features of long-lived donors, compared to aged donors.

With 1 base removed from V and 3 bases from J, the gap between germline ends came to 10 bases. Looked up from germline, CDR1 is DFQATT and CDR2 is SNEGSKA (reference sequence). This CDR3 region has 13 residues. Combining a sample-barcoded 5' primer with a J-beta primer mix, a second PCR ran for about 7 to 11 cycles. Each CDR3 protein is one row after TCRdb ran MiXCR on the 5' RACE reads. The sample carries approximately 1.5 million distinct CDR3 sequences, approximately 39% recorded once. The sequenced material came from blood. This TCR was sampled from a woman between 18 and 29 years old in good health. This chain joins TRBV20-1 and TRBJ2-7; D is unresolved. The CDR3 DNA reads as TGCAGTGCTAGAGTGGCAGCTAGCTACGAGCAGTACTTC. It encodes CSARVAASYEQYF.